This T cell receptor beta chain stems from a study of vaccination and CD4 T cells after COVID-19. Across the study: Overlapping SARS-CoV-2, HCoV-NL63, HCoV-OC43 and HCoV-229E spike peptides stimulated the cells.

This CDR3 has 13 amino acids. In germline, CDR1 is DFQATT, CDR2 SNEGSKA (reference sequence). The V end lost 3 bases, the J end lost 4 bases, and 12 bases lay between the germline ends. Study findings and constraints: With convalescent patients, a median roughly 88% of reactive clones emerged solely after vaccination.

Sample treatment: roughly ten-day PBMC culture with coronavirus spike peptide pools or control peptides (ViraFEST assay). ViraFEST grew antigen-specific T cells using peptide pools, then sequenced TCRs. Only a few counts were recorded for this clonotype. As yet, its antigen is unknown. Cultured CD4+ T cells had their DNA profiled by the Oncomine TCR Beta short-read assay. TCRdb re-analysed the PCR reads in MiXCR, keeping a single row per CDR3 protein. The sample lists roughly 24,000 distinct CDR3 sequences; 40% to 45% were seen once. This receptor was taken from a human donor who had recovered from COVID-19. The chain carries TRBV20-1 and TRBJ1-2; maybe TRBD1 (5 bases). Sequenced material: CD4+ T cells from blood, cultured in vitro. CDR3 residues: CSASQGSGYGYTF. The DNA of the CDR3 is TGCAGTGCTAGCCAGGGTTCAGGCTATGGCTACACCTTC.